The rows below give T cell receptor beta chains drawn from one sample of a study of vaccination and CD4 T cells after COVID-19. TCRdb ran MiXCR on the PCR reads and lists one entry per CDR3 protein. The data show 9,000 to 15,000 distinct CDR3 sequences, approximately 32% seen once. Their antigens remain unidentified. Sequencing used CD4+ T cells from blood, cultured in vitro, obtained before SARS-CoV-2 vaccination. These receptors were taken from a human donor who received a COVID-19 vaccine. Both conserved end residues are part of each CDR3. Fields, in order: J gene, clone size, V gene, D gene, CDR3 protein, CDR3 DNA. A D gene is named only where the DNA matches it firmly. Clone sizes are given selectively: once, few, many, or a class where the clone is expanded.

>TRBJ2-3|few|TRBV7-9|-
CASSLPSRTESTDTQYF
TGTGCCAGCAGCCTTCCCTCCCGGACAGAAAGCACAGATACGCAGTATTTT
>TRBJ1-1|-|TRBV21-1|-
CASSKVRGGPGPNTEAFF
TGTGCCAGCAGCAAAGTCCGTGGGGGCCCGGGGCCGAACACTGAAGCTTTCTTT
>TRBJ2-5|few|TRBV27|-
CASSLGWGEYQETQYF
TGTGCCAGCAGTTTAGGATGGGGGGAGTACCAAGAGACCCAGTACTTC
>TRBJ1-6|few|TRBV30|TRBD1
CAWSIRQGAPDSPLHF
TGTGCCTGGAGTATAAGACAGGGGGCCCCTGATTCACCCCTCCACTTT
>TRBJ2-3|few|TRBV15|TRBD2
CATSRDVSGGASDTQYF
TGTGCCACCAGCAGAGATGTCTCCGGGGGGGCCTCAGATACGCAGTATTTT
>TRBJ2-7|few|TRBV27|-
CASSLRLGVDEQYF
TGTGCCAGCAGTTTGAGACTAGGGGTCGACGAGCAGTACTTC
>TRBJ1-5|few|TRBV20-1|-
CSASGQMEQPQHF
TGCAGTGCTAGTGGCCAGATGGAGCAGCCCCAGCATTTT
>TRBJ2-3|few|TRBV6-5|-
CASSFGPPDTQYF
TGTGCCAGCAGTTTTGGGCCCCCAGATACGCAGTATTTT
>TRBJ2-1|few|TRBV24-1|TRBD1
CATSKSGTGTYNEQFF
TGTGCCACCAGCAAATCCGGGACAGGGACCTACAATGAGCAGTTCTTC
>TRBJ2-7|-|TRBV9|-
CASSVGGWDEQYF
TGTGCCAGCAGCGTAGGGGGATGGGACGAGCAGTACTTC
>TRBJ2-2|-|TRBV6-4|-
CASREGGELFF
TGTGCCAGCAGAGAAGGCGGGGAGCTGTTTTTT
>TRBJ1-5|-|TRBV6-1|-
CASNLGGQPQHF
TGTGCCAGCAACCTAGGGGGACAGCCCCAGCATTTT
>TRBJ2-7|few|TRBV7-8|TRBD2
CASSLERGDPYEQYF
TGTGCCAGCAGCTTAGAGCGGGGGGACCCCTACGAGCAGTACTTC